This entry lists 18 T cell receptor beta chains sequenced from one sample in a study of OX40 agonist ivuxolimab in advanced cancers. Profiling relied on immunoSEQ multiplex PCR, and the TCRdb table lists in-frame clones only, not all of them. Of about 110,000 clones in the sample, approximately 90% are singletons; the top ten hold around 0.5%. The material sequenced was CD4+ or CD8+ T cells sorted from blood, taken in a trial of the OX40 agonist ivuxolimab. The receptors originated from an adult with an advanced solid tumor such as melanoma, head and neck, liver or kidney cancer.

V gene TRBV7-9 combines with J gene TRBJ2-2; D might be TRBD1 (6 bases). Germline V gene sequence: CDR1 SEHNR, CDR2 FQNEAQ (reference sequence). The CDR3 has 16 residues. Trimming stripped 5 bases from V and 7 bases from J, with 20 bases between. The CDR3 loop reads CASSTKDRVSGGELFF. The DNA for the CDR3 is TGTGCCAGCAGCACAAAGGACAGAGTCTCCGGCGGGGAGCTGTTTTTT.

The chain uses TRBV6-6 and TRBJ2-2, with D perhaps assigned TRBD1 or TRBD2 (5 bases each). This CDR3 comprises 14 residues. V lost 2 bases and J 6 bases, leaving 10 bases between the germline ends. CDR1 MNHNY and CDR2 SVGAGI come from the germline V gene (reference sequence). CDR3: CASSYARDAGELFF. The CDR3 nucleotides read TGTGCCAGCAGTTACGCCCGGGACGCCGGGGAGCTGTTTTTT.

The gene calls are TRBV6-6 and TRBJ1-6, with TRBD1 identical over 8 bases. V shed 6 bases, J shed 9 bases, and the junction held 7 bases outside the gene matches. CDR3 size: 14 residues. Germline CDR1 is MNHNY and CDR2 is SVGAGI (reference sequence). The CDR3 coding sequence is TGTGCCAGCAGAATGACAGGGGCGGCTTCACCCCTCCACTTT. Translated, it gives CASRMTGAASPLHF.

The genes are TRBV6-5 and TRBJ1-5, with a possible D match to TRBD1 (6 bases). Germline CDR1 reads MNHEY; CDR2 reads SVGAGI. This CDR3 spans 15 amino acids. Trimming left V 5 bases short and J 0 bases short, with 11 bases between. The CDR3 nucleotides are TGTGCCAGCAGTCGGGGACATTATAGCAATCAGCCCCAGCATTTT. It codes for CASSRGHYSNQPQHF.

This clone was counted between two and nine times. This chain uses TRBV11-2 with TRBJ1-2, with D possibly TRBD1 on 6 matching bases. The CDR3 is 13 amino acids. Between the trimmed V and J ends, which lost 8 bases and 8 bases, there was a span of 18 bases. Looked up from germline, CDR1 is SGHAT and CDR2 is FQNNGV. CDR3 in amino acids: CASGEWQGLGYTF. The CDR3 nucleotides are TGTGCCAGCGGGGAGTGGCAGGGGTTAGGCTACACCTTC. The full variable domain, completed using reference TRBV11-2 and TRBJ1-2, is EAGVAQSPRYKIIEKRQSVAFWCNPISGHATLYWYQQILGQGPKLLIQFQNNGVVDDSQLPKDRFSAERLKGVDSTLKIQPAKLEDSAVYLCASGEWQGLGYTFGSGTRLTVV.

This rearrangement joins TRBV10-1 to TRBJ1-1, with TRBD1 as a possible D gene (6 bases). There are 15 residues in the CDR3. Germline-derived CDR1 and CDR2 are WNHNN and SYGVQD (reference sequence). V dropped 7 bases and J dropped 4 bases, with 19 bases sitting between them. The CDR3 sequence is CASTPESRGSTEAFF. The CDR3 nucleotides are TGCGCCAGCACTCCTGAATCTAGGGGGTCCACTGAAGCTTTCTTT.

This clone was counted once. The V and J genes are TRBV19 and TRBJ2-1; TRBD1 aligns across 9 bases. Germline loops: CDR1 LNHDA, CDR2 SQIVND (reference sequence). With 6 bases clipped from V and 4 bases from J, the junction kept 10 bases outside the gene matches. This CDR3 has 16 residues. The CDR3 loop reads CASRSGQGVLYNEQFF. The CDR3 DNA reads as TGTGCCAGTAGATCGGGACAGGGAGTCCTTTACAATGAGCAGTTCTTC. The whole variable domain, filled in from reference TRBV19 and TRBJ2-1, reads DGGITQSPKYLFRKEGQNVTLSCEQNLNHDAMYWYRQDPGQGLRLIYYSQIVNDFQKGDIAEGYSVSREKKESFPLTVTSAQKNPTAFYLCASRSGQGVLYNEQFFGPGTRLTVL.

This chain links TRBV9 with TRBJ2-3; D is unclear. V dropped 4 bases and J dropped 0 bases, with 18 bases sitting between them. This CDR3 comprises 17 residues. Germline assignment: CDR1 SGDLS and CDR2 YYNGEE. The DNA of the CDR3 is TGTGCCAGCAGCCCCAGTCCGCTGGCAACTAGCACAGATACGCAGTATTTT. It specifies CASSPSPLATSTDTQYF. Drawing the rest from reference TRBV9 and TRBJ2-3, the complete variable domain is DSGVTQTPKHLITATGQRVTLRCSPRSGDLSVYWYQQSLDQGLQFLIQYYNGEERAKGNILERFSAQQFPDLHSELNLSSLELGDSALYFCASSPSPLATSTDTQYFGPGTRLTVL.

V is TRBV10-1 and J is TRBJ2-1; 7 bases are a match to TRBD1. Germline CDR1 WNHNN, CDR2 SYGVQD (reference sequence). The CDR3 is made up of 14 amino acids. The ends lost 6 bases at V and 6 bases at J; junction bases unmatched: 8. CDR3 amino acids: CASSDTGVGNEQFF. The CDR3 nucleotides are TGCGCCAGCAGCGATACAGGGGTGGGCAATGAGCAGTTCTTC.

The chain combines TRBV6-1 with TRBJ2-7; D is uncertain. This CDR3 is built from 14 residues. The germline V gene has CDR1 MNHNS and CDR2 SASEGT. The ends were cut back, 3 bases at V and 5 bases at J, with 14 bases in the middle. Here the CDR3 DNA reads TGTGCCAGCAGTGATCCGCCGATCGTCCACGAGCAGTACTTC. Amino acid sequence: CASSDPPIVHEQYF.

This clone was recorded only once. This chain uses TRBV18 with TRBJ1-5, with D maybe TRBD1 (5 bases). The CDR3 covers 15 residues. CDR1 and CDR2 from the germline V gene are KGHSH and LQKENI. V was shortened by 5 bases and J by 0 bases, with 11 bases between the two germline ends. The CDR3: CASSMTEVSNQPQHF. The CDR3 bases are TGTGCCAGCTCAATGACAGAGGTTAGCAATCAGCCCCAGCATTTT.

This clone was seen once. The chain combines TRBV7-2 with TRBJ1-5, with D possibly being TRBD1 (5 bases). The CDR3 is 15 amino acids. Germline lookup yields CDR1 SGHTA and CDR2 FQGNSA. The germline V and J ends were trimmed by 3 bases and 2 bases, with 11 bases remaining between them. CDR3: CASSFRQGGNQPQHF. CDR3 DNA sequence: TGTGCCAGCAGCTTTCGGCAGGGCGGCAATCAGCCCCAGCATTTT. The variable domain in full, with the rest retrieved from reference TRBV7-2 and TRBJ1-5, is GAGVSQSPSNKVTEKGKDVELRCDPISGHTALYWYRQSLGQGLEFLIYFQGNSAPDKSGLPSDRFSAERTGGSVSTLTIQRTQQEDSAVYLCASSFRQGGNQPQHFGDGTRLSIL.

The chain joins TRBV30 to TRBJ1-2; 10 bases line up with TRBD1. V lost 1 base, J lost 7 bases, and 6 bases stayed unmatched. This CDR3 is built from 14 residues. From germline, CDR1 is GTSNPN and CDR2 SVGIG (reference sequence). CDR3 amino acids: CAWSARDRGFGYTF. CDR3 DNA: TGTGCCTGGAGTGCCCGGGACAGGGGATTTGGCTACACCTTC. The full variable domain, with the rest looked up from reference TRBV30 and TRBJ1-2, is SQTIHQWPATLVQPVGSPLSLECTVEGTSNPNLYWYRQAAGRGLQLLFYSVGIGQISSEVPQNLSASRPQDRQFILSSKKLLLSDSGFYLCAWSARDRGFGYTFGSGTRLTVV.

This rearrangement joins TRBV7-2 to TRBJ1-5, with D possibly TRBD1 on 5 matching bases. CDR1 and CDR2 from the germline V gene are SGHTA and FQGNSA. V lost 5 bases, J lost 10 bases, and 12 bases lay in between. The CDR3 extends over 12 amino acids. The CDR3 reads CASSRGTGPQHF. CDR3 bases: TGTGCCAGCAGCCGGGGGACGGGCCCCCAGCATTTT.

This clone showed up just a few times. The chain employs TRBV10-3 and TRBJ1-2; 9 bases map to TRBD1. CDR1 is ENHRY, CDR2 SYGVKD, per germline. This CDR3 spans 13 amino acids. The J segment lost 6 bases and the V segment lost 11 bases, leaving 10 bases of the junction unmatched. The CDR3 loop is CAGGTGTSDGYTF. Written as DNA, the CDR3 is TGTGCCGGAGGGACAGGGACATCGGATGGCTACACCTTC.

For this clone: The same CDR3 also results from other DNA sequences found in this sample. This chain joins TRBV28 and TRBJ1-5, with D possibly matching TRBD1 (6 bases). Germline CDR1 and CDR2: MDHEN and SYDVKM. The germline V and J ends were trimmed by 9 bases and 5 bases, with 14 bases remaining between them. This CDR3 contains 13 residues. The DNA for the CDR3 is TGTGCCAGTAGCACAGGGATGTATCAGCCCCAGCATTTT. Its protein is CASSTGMYQPQHF.

This chain links TRBV6-5 with TRBJ2-5; 14 positions agree with TRBD2. There are 15 residues in the CDR3. V trimming: 6 bases; J trimming: 4 bases; junction bases outside the gene matches: 4. CDR1 and CDR2 from the germline V gene are MNHEY and SVGAGI. DNA for the CDR3: TGTGCCAGCAGAACAGGGACTAGCGGGGGAGAGACCCAGTACTTC. Translation gives CASRTGTSGGETQYF.

This clone was observed a single time. The V call is TRBV27, the J call TRBJ1-5, with a tentative D call TRBD1 (5 bases). Germline CDR1 MNHEY, CDR2 SMNVEV (reference sequence). There are 15 residues in the CDR3. V lost 1 base and J lost 0, with 7 bases in between. CDR3 in amino acids: CASSLLGPSNQPQHF. The CDR3 bases are TGTGCCAGCAGTTTATTGGGACCTAGCAATCAGCCCCAGCATTTT.